This T cell receptor (beta chain) is from a study of T cells after yellow fever vaccination. Findings and caveats of the study: In post-booster samples, most primary-vaccination clones reappeared (approximately 96% CD4, 75% to 90% CD8). Shared CD4/CD8 clonotypes were a small share, likely from convergent recombination. Peaking faster, on day 5 versus 15, the secondary response was nonetheless weaker.

For TCR, cDNA came from 5'RACE template switching, which added a universal primer site and UMIs. TCRdb independently ran MiXCR on the 5' RACE reads; one entry per CDR3 protein. The table lists some 120,000 distinct CDR3 sequences, approximately 16% of them singletons. Between the trimmed V and J ends, which lost 7 bases and 3 bases, there was a span of 13 bases. The germline V gene encodes CDR1 DFQATT and CDR2 SNEGSKA (reference sequence). The CDR3 extends over 13 amino acids. As to this clonotype: Its matching antigen is unknown.

The source is a man younger than 30 who received the YFV17D yellow fever vaccine. The chain uses TRBV20-1 and TRBJ2-1; possible D gene TRBD2, 7 bases. Sequenced here: CD8+ T cells sorted from PBMCs, sampled 5 days after the yellow fever booster vaccination. The CDR3 protein is CSVRGANYNEQFF. Written as DNA, the CDR3 is TGCAGTGTCCGGGGGGCGAACTACAATGAGCAGTTCTTC.